A selection of T cell receptor beta chains follows, all from one sample in a study of shared clonotypes between healthy human individuals. Clones were sequenced by immunoSEQ multiplex PCR, and TCRdb holds only the in-frame ones, with some missing. The sample lists around 1.4 million clones; 98% to 99% were seen once. The sequenced material came from naive CD4+ T cells sorted from blood. Receptor source: a man younger than 45 in good health. Both conserved end residues are part of each CDR3.

CDR3 length	J gene	V gene	CDR3 protein
15	TRBJ2-1	TRBV15	CATSTALAGDWEQFF
13	TRBJ1-1	TRBV19	CASSLAGGTEAFF
17	TRBJ2-1	TRBV18	CASSPLSRQGTYNEQFF
16	TRBJ1-1	TRBV5-1	CASSLLGTGVGTEAFF
14	TRBJ2-7	TRBV18	CASSTTDQTYEQYF
17	TRBJ2-2	TRBV7-3	CASGKTSGSSRSGELFF
14	TRBJ2-7	TRBV5-6	CASSIAGSSYEQYF
17	TRBJ2-5	TRBV10-3	CAISENLGGLQKETQYF
15	TRBJ2-7	TRBV9	CASSVGAGTSYEQYF
15	TRBJ1-2	TRBV15	CATSSRTGVNYGYTF
14	TRBJ1-1	TRBV30	CAWSVIGRNTEAFF
16	TRBJ2-7	TRBV5-1	CASSTGGLAGVYEQYF
11	TRBJ2-3	TRBV4-3	CASSRSDTQYF
13	TRBJ1-1	TRBV7-9	CASSRKPNTEAFF